This T cell receptor beta chain was identified during a study of T cells in Graves' hyperthyroidism and ophthalmopathy. The PBMCs were sourced from fresh peripheral blood (about 10 ml). Germline CDR1 reads LGHNT; CDR2 reads FRNRAP. The CDR3 spans 11 residues. Trimming removed 2 bases from V and 2 bases from J, with 0 bases in between. Regions amplified from RNA transcripts were the TCR beta CDR3 regions. The HTBI primer set drove a first-round RT-PCR of the TCR CDR3. TCRdb ran MiXCR on the multiplex PCR reads and lists one entry per CDR3 protein. The sample has some 620,000 distinct CDR3 sequences, around 15% seen once. The study, taken as a whole, reports: The model's output predicted ophthalmopathy at a median of about 5.9 months prior to onset. Most expanded thyroid clonotypes above 0.001 also appeared in blood. The authors' 13 V-J model separated ophthalmopathy from stable hyperthyroidism.

Of note for this clonotype: Its antigen is undetermined.

This receptor was taken from a woman aged 30 to 39 with Graves' hyperthyroidism. V gene TRBV12-5 combines with J gene TRBJ1-2; D remains unclear. Sequenced material: blood. CDR3 in DNA: TGTGCTAGTGGTTTGAACTATGGCTACACCTTC. This encodes CASGLNYGYTF.